This T cell receptor (beta chain) was profiled in a study of blood T cell repertoires in COVID-19. Background on the study: The United States, Italy and Spain supplied acute and convalescent COVID-19 samples. Sample material is recorded as cDNA or gDNA derived from T cells, B-cell-depleted T cells, or PBMCs.

This clone was recorded at least ten times. In the study's own analysis: Amplified reference gene primers provided the basis for estimating nucleated cell counts. Sequenced by immunoSEQ multiplex PCR; TCRdb stores in-frame clones only, minus some. V and J calls and clone size are those listed in that table; D and trimming were worked out from the DNA. The table has roughly 200,000 clones, around nine tenths seen once; the top ten hold roughly 1.5%. The CDR3 has 15 amino acids. The junction had 6 bases not matched to a gene; V was cut back by 3 bases and J by 5 bases. The germline V gene has CDR1 SGHRS and CDR2 YFSETQ.

Sequencing was carried out using peripheral blood. The sequence was collected from a young man with active or convalescent COVID-19. This chain uses TRBV5-1 with TRBJ2-2; TRBD1 agrees at 8 bases. The CDR3, as DNA: TGCGCCAGCAGCTCAGGGGGCAGGTCGACCGGGGAGCTGTTTTTT. This gives the protein CASSSGGRSTGELFF.